This T cell receptor (beta chain) was sequenced during a study of vaccination and CD4 T cells after COVID-19. Overall study context: Convalescents were six males and four females, two of them Hispanic. Between diagnosis and the drawing of post-COVID samples lay a median approximately 94 days (range 35 to 161). Median time from second vaccine dose to sampling was around 72 days (14 to 241).

The CDR3 has 11 amino acids. V was cut by 0 bases and J by 4 bases, with 3 bases left in between. CDR1 and CDR2 from the germline V gene are GTSNPN and SVGIG (reference sequence). The sample's treatment: roughly 10-day PBMC culture with coronavirus spike peptide pools or control peptides (ViraFEST assay). Gathering of the CD4+ T cells, from the unexposed donor, took place before the COVID-19 pandemic (2011-2018). The Oncomine TCR Beta short-read assay was applied to DNA of cultured CD4+ T cells. Genomic DNA was drawn out of CD4+ T cells grown in culture. TCRdb processed the PCR reads anew with MiXCR; each CDR3 protein has one entry. The sample lists fewer than 3,000 distinct CDR3 sequences, 15% to 20% occurring once. As to this clonotype: What it binds is unknown.

This TCR derives from a human donor in good health. The chain couples TRBV30 to TRBJ2-5; unclear D gene. Sequencing input: CD4+ T cells from blood, cultured in vitro. DNA of the CDR3: TGTGCCTGGAGTGTTATAGAGACCCAGTACTTC. Translated: CAWSVIETQYF.